The present TCR beta chain was sequenced within a study of response to subunit inactivated influenza vaccine. For this clonotype: Its antigen is currently unknown.

The study's findings and limits: A suggestion made by the authors is that each seasonal influenza vaccination recruits few new T cells.

TCRdb ran MiXCR on the RT-PCR reads and lists one entry per CDR3 protein. The data contain around 540,000 distinct CDR3 sequences, about an eighth of them seen just once; the ten biggest clones take up roughly 10%. The TCR was taken from a man aged 45-65 years who received an inactivated influenza vaccine. Sequenced material: PBMCs from blood, taken on the day of vaccination.

DNA for the CDR3: TGCGCCAGCAGCGGCGGTCCCTACAATGAGCAGTTCTTC. Encoded protein: CASSGGPYNEQFF. V and J are TRBV5-1 and TRBJ2-1, with no clear D. Germline V gene sequence: CDR1 SGHRS, CDR2 YFSETQ. Trimming cost V 4 bases and J 2 bases, with 7 bases left between them. The length of the CDR3 is 13 residues.